This TCR beta chain was profiled in a study of cytomegalovirus exposure and HLA in healthy donors. Whole-study findings and limits: Per a later analysis, HLA-associated TCR beta chains showed more clonal expansion than other, equally common TCR beta chains.

A multiplex PCR was run with 60 Vbeta primers and 13 Jbeta primers. Assay: immunoSEQ multiplex PCR; the TCRdb copy retains only in-frame clones and omits some. The sample has about 160,000 clones, roughly 83% seen once. Trimming cost V 6 bases and J 3 bases, with 17 bases left between them. CDR1 is MNHNY and CDR2 is SVGAGI in the germline V gene (reference sequence). This CDR3 has 15 amino acids. On this clone: Its specificity is not known.

The chain recombines TRBV6-6 with TRBJ1-1; D perhaps matches TRBD1 (5 bases). This receptor was obtained from a boy between 2 and 10 years old in good health and CMV-seronegative. The specimen sequenced was PBMCs. The CDR3 nucleotides are TGTGCCAGCAGCCCCTCGGGGGGAGTGTACACTGAAGCTTTCTTT. The encoded protein is CASSPSGGVYTEAFF.